The T cell receptor beta chain under discussion was sequenced for a study of T cell changes during pregnancy in multiple sclerosis. Repertoires were generated with immunoSEQ multiplex PCR, while TCRdb's copy carries only in-frame clones and drops some. The sample carries 79,000 or so clones, about nine tenths recorded once. This clone has only a few counts. Germline lookup yields CDR1 SGHTA and CDR2 FQGTGA. With V trimmed by 2 bases and J by 2 bases, 1 base remained unmatched. The CDR3 sequence is 14 residues long. V usage is TRBV7-3 and J usage is TRBJ1-2, with 8 bases that match TRBD1. The specimen comprised peripheral blood, sampled before pregnancy. This TCR was recovered from a female donor with multiple sclerosis, enrolled in a pregnancy study. CDR3 DNA sequence: TGTGCCAGCAGCTTAGGGACAGGCAACTATGGCTACACCTTC. The encoded protein is CASSLGTGNYGYTF.